This T cell receptor (beta chain) comes out of a study of immune evolution from preneoplasia to lung adenocarcinoma. Premalignant or tumor cells were enriched by macro-dissection after pathologic assessment. The assay was immunoSEQ multiplex PCR, and TCRdb's table has in-frame clones only and misses some. Found here are 5,000 to 6,000 clones, about 80% of them singletons; the top ten hold less than 14%. Sequenced sample: FFPE minimally invasive lung adenocarcinoma tissue. The clonotype originates from a person between 60 and 80 years old with lung adenocarcinoma.

In nucleotides, the CDR3 is TGTGCCAGCAGCTTCGGGACCGCTTGGGAGCAGTTCTTC. This codes for CASSFGTAWEQFF. This chain joins TRBV11-1 and TRBJ2-1; the D gene could be TRBD1 or TRBD2 (5 bases each). V lost 3 bases and J 10 bases, leaving 13 bases between the germline ends. Germline assignment: CDR1 SGHAT and CDR2 FQDESV (reference sequence). CDR3 length equals 13 residues.